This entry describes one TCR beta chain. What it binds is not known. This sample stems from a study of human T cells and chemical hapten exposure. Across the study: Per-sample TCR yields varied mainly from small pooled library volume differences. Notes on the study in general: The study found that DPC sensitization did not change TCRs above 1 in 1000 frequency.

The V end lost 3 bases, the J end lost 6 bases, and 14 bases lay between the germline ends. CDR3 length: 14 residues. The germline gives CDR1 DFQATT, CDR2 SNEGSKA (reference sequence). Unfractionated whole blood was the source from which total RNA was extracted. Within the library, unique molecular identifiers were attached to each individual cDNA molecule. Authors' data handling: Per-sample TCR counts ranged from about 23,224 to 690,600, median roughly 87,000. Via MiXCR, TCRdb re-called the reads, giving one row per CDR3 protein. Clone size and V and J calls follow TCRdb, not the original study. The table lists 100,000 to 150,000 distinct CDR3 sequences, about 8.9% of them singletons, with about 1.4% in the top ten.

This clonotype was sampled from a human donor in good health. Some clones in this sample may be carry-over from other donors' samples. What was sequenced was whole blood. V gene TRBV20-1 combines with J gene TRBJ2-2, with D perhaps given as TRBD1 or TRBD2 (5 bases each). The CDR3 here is CSARLRDPAGELFF. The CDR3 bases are TGCAGTGCTAGGCTCCGGGACCCGGCCGGGGAGCTGTTTTTT.